These T cell receptor beta chains were read from a single sample in a study of blood T cell repertoires in COVID-19. Produced via immunoSEQ multiplex PCR; TCRdb's table is partial and in-frame only. The table includes roughly 250,000 clones, around 91% detected once. Specimen: PBMCs or T cells enriched from blood (not recorded which). All receptors come from a woman aged 18-29 years who had recovered from COVID-19. Each CDR3 is given with its conserved first and last residue. D genes are given only for firm matches. Expanded clones are given a class, and other clones once, few, many or no size at all.

cdr3_aa	cdr3_nt	clone_size	v_call	j_call	d_call
CASSLTGRGGYTF	TGTGCCAGCAGTTTGACAGGGCGAGGTGGCTACACCTTC	-	TRBV2	TRBJ1-2	TRBD1
CASSPMAGTGPPRRYGYTF	TGTGCCAGCAGCCCGATGGCCGGGACAGGGCCACCTAGGCGCTATGGCTACACCTTC	-	TRBV4-2	TRBJ1-2	TRBD1
CASTGTGRSNQPQHF	TGTGCCAGTACCGGGACAGGACGTAGCAATCAGCCCCAGCATTTT	few	TRBV19	TRBJ1-5	TRBD1
CASSPTGGGYGYTF	TGTGCCAGCAGCCCTACAGGGGGCGGCTATGGCTACACCTTC	few	TRBV3-1/TRBV3-2	TRBJ1-2	TRBD1
CASSRRGIAGGQETQYF	TGTGCCAGCAGCCGCCGGGGGATAGCGGGGGGCCAAGAGACCCAGTACTTC	-	TRBV11-3	TRBJ2-5	TRBD2
CASSHHTGGLFEETQYF	TGTGCCAGCAGCCATCATACAGGGGGCTTGTTTGAAGAGACCCAGTACTTC	-	TRBV3-1/TRBV3-2	TRBJ2-5	TRBD1
CASSLTGTGGYGNTIYF	TGTGCCAGCAGCTTGACGGGGACAGGGGGCTATGGAAACACCATATATTTT	-	TRBV5-5	TRBJ1-3	TRBD1
CAMRARGTEAFF	TGTGCCATGAGGGCCCGGGGCACTGAAGCTTTCTTT	few	TRBV10-3	TRBJ1-1	-
CASSLARRDYGYTF	TGTGCCAGCAGCTTAGCGCGGAGAGACTATGGCTACACCTTC	-	TRBV7-9	TRBJ1-2	-
CASSPSPEGAYEQYF	TGTGCCAGCAGCCCGTCCCCCGAGGGGGCTTACGAGCAGTACTTC	-	TRBV11-3	TRBJ2-7	TRBD1
CASSQDRGENTEAFF	TGTGCCAGCAGCCAAGATCGGGGGGAGAACACTGAAGCTTTCTTT	-	TRBV3-1/TRBV3-2	TRBJ1-1	-
CASSEWTALGPGYQPQHF	TGTGCCAGCAGTGAGTGGACAGCCCTTGGTCCGGGGTATCAGCCCCAGCATTTT	-	TRBV6-4	TRBJ1-5	-
CATSDRGEQYF	TGTGCCACCAGTGACAGGGGCGAGCAGTACTTC	-	TRBV24-1	TRBJ2-7	-
CASSQAGTQETQYF	TGTGCCAGCAGCCAGGCAGGTACTCAAGAGACCCAGTACTTC	-	TRBV14	TRBJ2-5	-
CASRRQINTGELFF	TGTGCCAGCAGACGACAGATAAACACCGGGGAGCTGTTTTTT	few	TRBV6-4	TRBJ2-2	-
CASSLSSDTQYF	TGTGCCAGCAGCTTGTCATCAGATACGCAGTATTTT	-	TRBV5-4	TRBJ2-3	-
CASRLARQGADEKLFF	TGTGCAAGTCGCTTAGCCAGACAGGGGGCAGATGAAAAACTGTTTTTT	few	TRBV12-2	TRBJ1-4	-
CAISERDTGELFF	TGTGCCATCAGTGAGCGGGACACCGGGGAGCTGTTTTTT	-	TRBV10-3	TRBJ2-2	-
CASSRGNDYGYTF	TGTGCCAGCAGTCGGGGTAATGACTATGGCTACACCTTC	-	TRBV6-5	TRBJ1-2	-
CASNLDSHNEQFF	TGTGCCAGCAACTTAGACAGCCACAATGAGCAGTTCTTC	-	TRBV5-4	TRBJ2-1	-
CAISVDTDTQYF	TGTGCCATCAGTGTAGACACAGATACGCAGTATTTT	-	TRBV10-3	TRBJ2-3	-
CASSQSLGWNYNEQFF	TGCGCCAGCAGTCAATCACTAGGGTGGAACTACAATGAGCAGTTCTTC	-	TRBV23-1	TRBJ2-1	-
CASSLAAAYEQYF	TGTGCCAGCAGCTTAGCGGCGGCCTACGAGCAGTACTTC	once	TRBV7-9	TRBJ2-7	-
CASSLDGGKVSQPQHF	TGTGCCAGCAGCTTGGATGGAGGGAAGGTCAGTCAGCCCCAGCATTTT	few	TRBV5-6	TRBJ1-5	-
CSASSHGYEQYF	TGCAGTGCTAGTTCACACGGGTACGAGCAGTACTTC	-	TRBV20-1	TRBJ2-7	-
CASSLAGGGVAFF	TGTGCCAGCAGCTTAGCCGGTGGGGGGGTTGCTTTCTTT	-	TRBV11-2	TRBJ1-1	-
CASSLGPIINSGNTIYF	TGCGCCAGCAGCCTGGGGCCAATCATCAACTCTGGAAACACCATATATTTT	-	TRBV5-1	TRBJ1-3	-
CAWSVWTGSEKLFF	TGTGCCTGGAGTGTTTGGACAGGGAGTGAAAAACTGTTTTTT	-	TRBV30	TRBJ1-4	TRBD1
CASSQGGGSSYNEQFF	TGTGCCAGCAGCCAAGGAGGAGGGAGCTCCTACAATGAGCAGTTCTTC	-	TRBV3-1/TRBV3-2	TRBJ2-1	-
CASSEGSGGRGDTQYF	TGTGCCAGCAGTGAAGGAAGCGGGGGGAGGGGAGATACGCAGTATTTT	-	TRBV2	TRBJ2-3	TRBD2
CASSIGSSGNTIYF	TGCGCCAGCAGCATCGGGTCCTCTGGAAACACCATATATTTT	-	TRBV5-1	TRBJ1-3	-
CASSQVGPTYEQYF	TGTGCCAGCAGCCAAGTCGGTCCCACCTACGAGCAGTACTTC	-	TRBV3-1/TRBV3-2	TRBJ2-7	-
CASSESGQGPNQPQHF	TGTGCCAGCAGTGAATCCGGGCAGGGCCCCAATCAGCCCCAGCATTTT	-	TRBV25-1	TRBJ1-5	-
CASREGPGQGAGNQPQHF	TGCGCCAGCAGGGAGGGCCCGGGACAGGGGGCGGGCAATCAGCCCCAGCATTTT	many	TRBV10-2	TRBJ1-5	TRBD1
CSVGTAKETQYF	TGCAGCGTAGGGACAGCAAAAGAGACCCAGTACTTC	-	TRBV29-1	TRBJ2-5	TRBD1
CASSALTGKNNSPLHF	TGTGCCAGCAGCGCGTTGACAGGGAAGAATAATTCACCCCTCCACTTT	-	TRBV7-9	TRBJ1-6	TRBD1
CASSQDQIALLPPNYGYTF	TGCGCCAGCAGCCAAGATCAGATAGCCCTTCTACCACCCAACTATGGCTACACCTTC	-	TRBV4-1	TRBJ1-2	-
CASSRGYGYTF	TGTGCCAGCAGTAGAGGCTATGGCTACACCTTC	-	TRBV6-5	TRBJ1-2	-
CASSTTLDGGYSPLHF	TGTGCCAGCAGCACAACACTGGACGGGGGGTATTCACCCCTCCACTTT	-	TRBV9	TRBJ1-6	-
CSVASGGRTEAFF	TGCAGCGTAGCCTCCGGCGGGAGGACTGAAGCTTTCTTT	-	TRBV29-1	TRBJ1-1	-
CASSQSQWDRYYHSNQPQHF	TGCGCCAGCAGTCAATCCCAGTGGGACAGATATTACCATAGCAATCAGCCCCAGCATTTT	-	TRBV23-1	TRBJ1-5	TRBD1
CSVESAAHTDTQYF	TGCAGCGTTGAAAGCGCGGCTCACACAGATACGCAGTATTTT	-	TRBV29-1	TRBJ2-3	-
CASSYGRREKLFF	TGTGCCAGCAGTTACGGAAGGAGAGAAAAACTGTTTTTT	-	TRBV6-5	TRBJ1-4	-
CASSQDRAGTGELFF	TGTGCCAGCAGTCAGGACAGGGCGGGCACCGGGGAGCTGTTTTTT	-	TRBV7-2	TRBJ2-2	TRBD1
CASSDYRVGNSPLHF	TGTGCCAGCAGCGATTACAGGGTTGGGAATTCACCCCTCCACTTT	-	TRBV7-9	TRBJ1-6	-
CASSETAGSYEQYF	TGTGCCAGCAGTGAGACGGCGGGGAGCTACGAGCAGTACTTC	-	TRBV6-1	TRBJ2-7	-
CASSWDRDQETQYF	TGTGCCAGCAGTTGGGACAGAGACCAAGAGACCCAGTACTTC	-	TRBV28	TRBJ2-5	TRBD1
CASSLLTGTGIGYTEAFF	TGTGCCAGCAGCTTGTTAACCGGGACAGGGATTGGGTACACTGAAGCTTTCTTT	-	TRBV5-6	TRBJ1-1	TRBD1
CASSFGIQGSPLHF	TGTGCCAGCAGCTTTGGGATTCAGGGTTCACCCCTCCACTTT	-	TRBV13	TRBJ1-6	-
CASSFLNQETQYF	TGTGCCAGCAGCTTCCTAAACCAAGAGACCCAGTACTTC	-	TRBV7-9	TRBJ2-5	-
CASSFLRGSTEAFF	TGTGCCAGCAGCTTCCTCAGAGGAAGTACTGAAGCTTTCTTT	-	TRBV11-1	TRBJ1-1	-